What follows are 11 T cell receptor beta chains derived from one specimen sequenced in a study of blood T cell repertoires in COVID-19. Profiled with immunoSEQ multiplex PCR; TCRdb holds only in-frame clones, not every one. The sample carries 200,000 to 300,000 clones, about nine tenths recorded once. The source material was peripheral blood. These receptors were obtained from a man in his thirties or forties with COVID-19, enrolled during active disease.

The chain carries TRBV2 and TRBJ1-5; weak D call: TRBD1 (5 bases). V gave up 9 bases and J gave up 0 bases, with 9 bases separating them. Germline values: CDR1 SNHLY, CDR2 FYNNEI. The CDR3 is made up of 13 amino acids. The CDR3 DNA sequence: TGTGCCAGTGGAAGGGGTAGCAATCAGCCCCAGCATTTT. It encodes CASGRGSNQPQHF.

V and J are TRBV5-4 and TRBJ1-2; 7 nucleotides match TRBD1. CDR3 length: 15 residues. Germline V gene sequence: CDR1 SGHNT, CDR2 YYREEE (reference sequence). V lost 0 bases to trimming and J lost 7 bases; unmatched junction nucleotides: 9. CDR3 region: CASSLGGQELSGYTF. The CDR3 DNA reads TGTGCCAGCAGCTTGGGAGGACAGGAGCTCTCTGGCTACACCTTC.

The sample holds one count of this clone. V gene TRBV7-9 combines with J gene TRBJ2-5; perhaps TRBD2 as D (6 bases). The CDR3 runs to 16 residues. Trimming pared 5 bases from V and 0 bases from J, leaving 16 bases between. The germline V gene has CDR1 SEHNR and CDR2 FQNEAQ (reference sequence). CDR3 protein: CASSTAGPLYQETQYF. As DNA, the CDR3 is TGTGCCAGCAGCACCGCGGGGCCGCTCTACCAAGAGACCCAGTACTTC.

This chain connects TRBV5-4 to TRBJ2-1; 9 bases are a match to TRBD2. Germline V gene sequence: CDR1 SGHNT, CDR2 YYREEE (reference sequence). V was pared by 0 bases and J by 5 bases, with 3 bases of the junction left unmatched. This CDR3 comprises 15 residues. The CDR3 DNA reads TGTGCCAGCAGCTTGGTGGGACTAGCCAACAATGAGCAGTTCTTC. Translation gives CASSLVGLANNEQFF.

The rearrangement links TRBV7-6 to TRBJ1-5, with a weak D call TRBD1 (6 bases). Trimming stripped 1 base from V and 2 bases from J, with 12 bases between. Per germline, CDR1 SGHVS and CDR2 FNYEAQ. This CDR3 is 16 amino acids long. In DNA, the CDR3 is TGTGCCAGCAGCTTAGAGGGGGGGCGGGGCAATCAGCCCCAGCATTTT. Translated: CASSLEGGRGNQPQHF.

This chain joins TRBV27 and TRBJ1-2, with D tentatively TRBD1 (6 bases). V lost 5 bases to trimming and J lost 2 bases, with 12 bases between them. CDR1 is MNHEY, CDR2 SMNVEV, per germline (reference sequence). The CDR3 spans 14 residues. The CDR3 DNA is TGTGCCAGCAGTCCGGGGGGCTGGAACTATGGCTACACCTTC. Protein sequence: CASSPGGWNYGYTF.

CDR3 bases: TGTGCCAGCAGCTTAGGTCTAACTAGCGGTGATCCGGAGACCCAGTACTTC. Translation: CASSLGLTSGDPETQYF. This chain joins TRBV11-2 and TRBJ2-5; 8 bases fit TRBD2. Germline V gene lookup returns CDR1 SGHAT and CDR2 FQNNGV. With V trimmed by 1 base and J by 5 bases, 12 bases remained unmatched. CDR3 length equals 17 residues.

The CDR3: CASSKHTGLGTEAFF. Written as DNA, the CDR3 is TGTGCCAGCAGTAAGCATACAGGGCTTGGTACTGAAGCTTTCTTT. The V call is TRBV6-5, the J call TRBJ1-1, with D tentatively TRBD1 (6 bases). Germline V gene sequence: CDR1 MNHEY, CDR2 SVGAGI. The CDR3 runs to 15 residues. Trimming shortened V by 5 bases and J by 5 bases, and 18 bases separated the two germline ends.

The chain recombines TRBV7-7 with TRBJ2-7; 7 bases agree with TRBD2. Germline CDR1 reads SSHAT; CDR2 reads FNYEAQ (reference sequence). CDR3 length: 15 residues. J gave up 4 bases and V 1 base, and 7 bases lay outside the gene matches. This CDR3 is CASSLGFGGEYEQYF. The CDR3 region has the DNA TGTGCCAGCAGCTTAGGTTTTGGGGGGGAATACGAGCAGTACTTC.

This clone was detected only once. The chain uses TRBV6-5 and TRBJ2-3, with 7 nucleotides matching TRBD2. Trimming cost V 2 bases and J 2 bases; bases outside gene matches: 1. This CDR3 is built from 14 residues. From germline, CDR1 is MNHEY and CDR2 SVGAGI. The CDR3 region is CASSYRGVTDTQYF. The CDR3 nucleotides are TGTGCCAGCAGTTACCGGGGGGTCACAGATACGCAGTATTTT.

The V call is TRBV7-6, the J call TRBJ2-7; 9 bases match TRBD2. Per the germline V gene, CDR1 is SGHVS and CDR2 is FNYEAQ. CDR3 length: 12 residues. V lost 6 bases and J lost 6; bases outside the gene matches: 3. This chain's CDR3 is CASRQLAGEQYF. The CDR3, as DNA: TGTGCCAGCAGACAACTAGCGGGCGAGCAGTACTTC.